What follows is one T cell receptor beta chain and its context. The antigen remains unidentified. The record originates from a study of cytomegalovirus exposure and HLA in healthy donors. Donors counted as nominally healthy when sampled, yet unrecorded immune exposures were likely. Whole-study results and caveats: In vitro testing confirmed a few CMV-associated chains as specific for CMV antigens. Most TCR beta V segments were productive about 90% or about 30% of the time in an earlier analysis.

The PCR made use of 60 Vbeta and 13 Jbeta primers. This table comes from immunoSEQ multiplex PCR, and its TCRdb copy is limited to in-frame clones, with some not included. The table records some 100,000 clones, 75% to 85% of them present only once. Trimming stripped 3 bases from V and 5 bases from J, with 16 bases between. CDR3 length: 15 amino acids. Germline CDR1 reads MGHRA; CDR2 reads YSYEKL. This chain connects TRBV4-1 to TRBJ1-2; possibly TRBD1 for D (6 bases). The sample was PBMCs. This receptor was identified in a female donor in good health and CMV-seropositive. The CDR3 region is CASSHPGAGEYGYTF. DNA of the CDR3: TGCGCCAGCAGCCATCCTGGGGCAGGGGAGTATGGCTACACCTTC.